The present entry profiles one TCR beta chain with its context. This entry is derived from a study of technical replicates of blood from several donors. Profiled with immunoSEQ multiplex PCR; TCRdb holds only in-frame clones, not every one. The sample yields about 69,000 clones, 80% to 90% seen once. V lost 0 bases and J 0 bases, leaving 6 bases between the germline ends. The CDR3 is made up of 15 amino acids. Germline CDR1 is MNHEY and CDR2 is SVGAGI. The genes are TRBV6-5 and TRBJ1-5; maybe TRBD1 (5 bases). The TCR sequence derives from a human donor in good health. Some clones in this sample may be carry-over from other donors' samples. The sample consisted of PBMCs. The CDR3 region has the DNA TGTGCCAGCAGTTACTCTGGGGCTAGCAATCAGCCCCAGCATTTT. It encodes CASSYSGASNQPQHF.